This TCR beta chain was recovered during a study of T cells in Graves' hyperthyroidism and ophthalmopathy. It was RNA transcripts that yielded the amplified TCR beta CDR3 regions. A first-round RT-PCR of the TCR CDR3 used the HTBI primer set. TCRdb used MiXCR to reprocess the multiplex PCR reads, holding one entry per CDR3 protein. The repertoire consists of hundreds of thousands of distinct CDR3 sequences, with 14% to 15% occurring once and the leading ten covering around 4.1%. There are many counts of this clonotype. Compared with germline, one end of the junction differs, possibly owing to a read error. The germline V gene encodes CDR1 MDHEN and CDR2 SYDVKM. The CDR3 runs to 16 residues.

Sequenced: blood. V usage is TRBV28 and J usage is TRBJ2-2, with TRBD1 matching 8 bases. This clonotype was sampled from a woman aged 40 to 50 with Graves' ophthalmopathy. The CDR3 nucleotides read TGTGCCAGCAGTTTAATTGGGACAGGTCTTGCCGGGGAGCTGCTTTTT. Translating it yields CASSLIGTGLAGELLF.